A single sample gave rise to the 25 T cell receptor beta chains below, sequenced in a study of Ad26.COV2.S vaccination and SARS-CoV-2 variants. Treatment noted: around 19 received Ad26.COV2.S at low or high dose, single or two shots; several received placebo; per-sample allocation not given. Collection of samples fell on day 63 after the first vaccine or placebo injection. Produced via immunoSEQ multiplex PCR; TCRdb's table is partial and in-frame only. The repertoire holds 500,000 or so clones, approximately 90% seen once, with around 13% in the top ten. Sequencing used peripheral blood, obtained in a trial of Ad26.COV2.S vaccine versus placebo. The receptors shown here come from a person between 18 and 59 years old who received the Ad26.COV2.S COVID-19 vaccine or a placebo.

Details on this clone: This sample includes further DNA sequences coding for the same CDR3. The V call is TRBV5-5, the J call TRBJ2-1; D is unclear. V dropped 0 bases and J dropped 5 bases, with 6 bases sitting between them. Germline V CDR1 and CDR2: SGHKS, YYEKEE (reference sequence). The length of the CDR3 is 13 residues. The DNA for the CDR3 is TGTGCCAGCAGCTTGGGCCCCGACAATGAGCAGTTCTTC. This gives the protein CASSLGPDNEQFF.

The V gene is TRBV25-1, the J gene TRBJ2-7, with D perhaps matching TRBD1 or TRBD2 (5 bases each). Per the germline V gene, CDR1 is MGHDK and CDR2 is SYGVNS. CDR3 size: 14 residues. Trimming shortened V by 7 bases and J by 2 bases, and 15 bases separated the two germline ends. The CDR3 spells CASTRGGGPYEQYF. The CDR3 region has the DNA TGTGCCAGCACCAGAGGTGGGGGACCCTACGAGCAGTACTTC.

The chain carries TRBV5-1 and TRBJ2-5, with a tentative D call TRBD1 (6 bases). The V and J ends lost 4 bases and 0 bases respectively, with 10 bases between them. From germline, CDR1 is SGHRS and CDR2 YFSETQ. CDR3 length equals 14 residues. In DNA, the CDR3 is TGCGCCAGCAGCCCCCGGGACAACCAAGAGACCCAGTACTTC. It is translated as CASSPRDNQETQYF.

This clone was seen once. This sequence joins TRBV5-6 and TRBJ1-5, with 10 positions matching TRBD1. Germline V gene sequence: CDR1 SGHDT, CDR2 YYEEEE. Unmatched junction bases numbered 5, after V lost 3 bases and J lost 5 bases. This CDR3 has 15 residues. The CDR3 region has the DNA TGTGCCAGCAGCTCTACGACAGGGGGCTATCAGCCCCAGCATTTT. This gives the protein CASSSTTGGYQPQHF.

In DNA, the CDR3 is TGTGCCAGCAGCGTCGACGCGGGAGCCATTACCGAGCAGTACTTC. It is translated as CASSVDAGAITEQYF. The rearrangement uses TRBV9 and TRBJ2-7; 7 bases agree with TRBD2. The CDR3 is made up of 15 amino acids. Per germline, CDR1 SGDLS and CDR2 YYNGEE. Trimming took 2 bases from V and 6 from J; bases not matched to a gene: 11.

The V gene is TRBV28, the J gene TRBJ1-1; D unresolved. The germline V gene has CDR1 MDHEN and CDR2 SYDVKM. Trimming cost V 5 bases and J 5 bases, with 18 bases left between them. This CDR3 is 15 amino acids long. CDR3 sequence: CASSGRTLPGTEAFF. For the CDR3, the DNA is TGTGCCAGCAGTGGCCGGACCCTCCCGGGGACTGAAGCTTTCTTT.

V and J are TRBV29-1 and TRBJ2-7, with D perhaps matching TRBD1 (6 bases). There are 12 residues in the CDR3. Germline loops: CDR1 SQVTM, CDR2 ANQGSEA. Trimming stripped 5 bases from V and 5 bases from J, with 13 bases between. The CDR3 protein is CSVLTGGNEQYF. For the CDR3, the DNA is TGCAGCGTTTTGACAGGTGGAAACGAGCAGTACTTC.

This chain's CDR3 is CSVRTDYEQYF. CDR3 in DNA: TGCAGTGTGCGGACGGACTACGAGCAGTACTTC. V and J are TRBV20-1 and TRBJ2-7; no reliable D call. V shed 7 bases and J shed 3 bases, with 10 bases lying between them. Germline CDR1 DFQATT, CDR2 SNEGSKA (reference sequence). This CDR3 has 11 residues.

The V call is TRBV5-1, the J call TRBJ1-1; D not resolved. Germline V gene data show CDR1 as SGHRS and CDR2 as YFSETQ. V was shortened by 3 bases and J by 0 bases, with 12 bases between the two germline ends. The CDR3 spans 15 residues. DNA of the CDR3: TGCGCCAGCAGCTATCATCAAGGTATGAACACTGAAGCTTTCTTT. Translating it yields CASSYHQGMNTEAFF.

The rearrangement links TRBV27 to TRBJ1-3; D call uncertain. V was clipped by 6 bases and J by 1 base, with 13 bases between them. The CDR3 runs to 15 residues. CDR1 MNHEY and CDR2 SMNVEV come from the germline V gene (reference sequence). The CDR3 nucleotides are TGTGCCAGCAGGCCCTCAGAAGTTTCTGGAAACACCATATATTTT. Translation: CASRPSEVSGNTIYF.

This sequence joins TRBV5-5 and TRBJ1-1; D is uncertain. The V gene lost 3 bases and the J gene lost 4 bases, with 10 bases spanning the gap. Germline CDR1 SGHKS, CDR2 YYEKEE (reference sequence). This CDR3 spans 13 amino acids. CDR3 residues: CASSSGVGTEAFF. CDR3 nucleotides: TGTGCCAGCAGCTCCGGGGTCGGCACTGAAGCTTTCTTT.

The V gene is TRBV30, the J gene TRBJ1-1, with D perhaps matching TRBD1 (5 bases). Germline CDR1 is GTSNPN and CDR2 is SVGIG (reference sequence). The CDR3 has 15 residues. The V and J ends lost 3 bases and 4 bases respectively, with 18 bases between them. CDR3 region: CAWRPPRREATEAFF. The CDR3 DNA reads as TGTGCCTGGAGACCCCCCCGCAGGGAAGCCACTGAAGCTTTCTTT.

This rearrangement joins TRBV30 to TRBJ2-7; 7 bases align to TRBD2. V lost 2 bases, J lost 4 bases, and 11 bases stayed unmatched. The V gene's germline CDR1 is GTSNPN and CDR2 SVGIG (reference sequence). The CDR3 runs to 15 residues. In DNA, the CDR3 is TGTGCCTGGAGTAGCGGGACCCTCACTGGGTACGAGCAGTACTTC. This encodes CAWSSGTLTGYEQYF.

V usage is TRBV30 and J usage is TRBJ1-4; a weak D match, TRBD1 (6 bases). CDR3 length: 15 residues. Trimming pared 2 bases from V and 13 bases from J, leaving 23 bases between. Germline values: CDR1 GTSNPN, CDR2 SVGIG (reference sequence). The CDR3 coding sequence is TGTGCCTGGAGTCGGCAGGGGACAATTGGACAATTACTGTTTTTT. Translation: CAWSRQGTIGQLLFF.

The chain carries TRBV30 and TRBJ1-1; D is perhaps TRBD1 (5 bases). The CDR3 contains 13 residues. Per the germline V gene, CDR1 is GTSNPN and CDR2 is SVGIG (reference sequence). V was shortened by 2 bases and J by 4 bases, with 11 bases between the two germline ends. This chain's CDR3 is CAWSPGSITEAFF. CDR3 nucleotide sequence: TGTGCCTGGAGTCCAGGGTCCATCACTGAAGCTTTCTTT.

This chain joins TRBV5-1 and TRBJ2-7, with 10 nucleotides matching TRBD2. This CDR3 contains 16 residues. V trimming: 3 bases; J trimming: 0 bases; junction bases outside the gene matches: 6. CDR1 is SGHRS and CDR2 is YFSETQ in the germline V gene. The DNA of the CDR3 is TGCGCCAGCAGCTCCGGACTAGCGGTGGTCTCCTACGAGCAGTACTTC. This encodes CASSSGLAVVSYEQYF.

The chain recombines TRBV4-3 with TRBJ2-7; D unclear. Trimming pared 0 bases from V and 4 bases from J, leaving 10 bases between. CDR1 and CDR2 from the germline V gene are LGHNA and YSLEER. The CDR3 has 14 residues. CDR3 in DNA: TGCGCCAGCAGCCAAGATCTAGGTGGGTACGAGCAGTACTTC. It yields the protein CASSQDLGGYEQYF.

This clone has a handful of counts. The V gene is TRBV7-8, the J gene TRBJ2-1; 7 bases map to TRBD2. CDR1 and CDR2 (germline): SGHVS, FQNEAQ. This CDR3 spans 17 amino acids. V lost 1 base to trimming and J lost 3 bases; unmatched junction nucleotides: 9. The CDR3 coding sequence is TGTGCCAGCAGCTTAGAGGCGGGAGTCATGAGCTACAATGAGCAGTTCTTC. Its translation is CASSLEAGVMSYNEQFF.

This chain connects TRBV2 to TRBJ1-2; tentatively, D is TRBD1 (5 bases). V lost 6 bases and J lost 4, with 15 bases in between. The CDR3 has 14 residues. The germline gives CDR1 SNHLY, CDR2 FYNNEI. The CDR3 here is CASSDQGLPYGYTF. The CDR3 nucleotides are TGTGCCAGCAGCGACCAGGGCCTGCCCTATGGCTACACCTTC. Full variable domain (rest looked up from reference TRBV2 and TRBJ1-2): EPEVTQTPSHQVTQMGQEVILRCVPISNHLYFYWYRQILGQKVEFLVSFYNNEISEKSEIFDDQFSVERPDGSNFTLKIRSTKLEDSAMYFCASSDQGLPYGYTFGSGTRLTVV.

The CDR3 here is CASHLGTGFGEQYF. The CDR3 bases are TGTGCCAGCCACCTAGGGACAGGGTTTGGCGAGCAGTACTTC. The chain combines TRBV7-8 with TRBJ2-7; TRBD1 aligns across 9 bases. Germline CDR1 SGHVS, CDR2 FQNEAQ. The J segment lost 6 bases and the V segment lost 8 bases, leaving 11 bases of the junction unmatched. This CDR3 contains 14 residues.

This clone was counted once. V usage is TRBV28 and J usage is TRBJ2-1; TRBD2 aligns across 7 bases. There are 14 residues in the CDR3. Trimming took 8 bases from V and 7 from J; bases not matched to a gene: 11. Germline CDR1 MDHEN, CDR2 SYDVKM. CDR3 DNA: TGTGCCAGCCTATTGGCGGGAGCGGGGAATGAGCAGTTCTTC. Its translation is CASLLAGAGNEQFF.

A few counts support this clone. DNA for the CDR3: TGTGCCACCAGCAGAGATCAGCTGGACACCGGGGAGCTGTTTTTT. Its translation: CATSRDQLDTGELFF. The V gene is TRBV15, the J gene TRBJ2-2; D unresolved. Germline values: CDR1 LNHNV, CDR2 YYDKDF (reference sequence). This CDR3 has 15 residues. V was cut by 0 bases and J by 3 bases, with 8 bases left in between.

The chain recombines TRBV5-1 with TRBJ2-1; 10 bases line up with TRBD2. The CDR3 covers 15 residues. The germline V gene has CDR1 SGHRS and CDR2 YFSETQ. V lost 3 bases, J lost 8 bases, and 8 bases stayed unmatched. The CDR3 DNA reads as TGCGCCAGCAGCTCTCAAACTAGCGGGACCGATGAGCAGTTCTTC. It yields the protein CASSSQTSGTDEQFF. Full variable domain (rest looked up from reference TRBV5-1 and TRBJ2-1): KAGVTQTPRYLIKTRGQQVTLSCSPISGHRSVSWYQQTPGQGLQFLFEYFSETQRNKGNFPGRFSGRQFSNSRSEMNVSTLELGDSALYLCASSSQTSGTDEQFFGPGTRLTVL.

The V call is TRBV7-2, the J call TRBJ2-7, with 7 bases aligning to TRBD1. The ends lost 0 bases at V and 7 bases at J; junction bases unmatched: 12. Looked up from germline, CDR1 is SGHTA and CDR2 is FQGNSA. The CDR3 contains 16 residues. The chain's CDR3 is CASSLAWSGGPGEQYF. CDR3 nucleotide sequence: TGTGCCAGCAGCTTAGCGTGGTCAGGGGGTCCGGGGGAGCAGTACTTC.

This clone has a single count. The chain is built from TRBV6-5 and TRBJ1-5; maybe TRBD1 (6 bases). Between the trimmed V and J ends, which lost 7 bases and 1 base, there was a span of 11 bases. Germline lookup yields CDR1 MNHEY and CDR2 SVGAGI. The CDR3 length is 14 residues. CDR3 protein: CASTGETSNQPQHF. The CDR3 DNA reads as TGTGCCAGCACAGGGGAAACGAGCAATCAGCCCCAGCATTTT.